This T cell receptor (beta chain) derives from a study of T cell changes during pregnancy in multiple sclerosis. The method was immunoSEQ multiplex PCR; TCRdb's version includes in-frame clones alone and lacks a portion of them. This sample carries 55,000 to 65,000 clones, about 91% of them seen once, and the ten largest clones take 0.85% to 1%. The germline V and J ends were trimmed by 6 bases and 6 bases, with 14 bases remaining between them. The CDR3 length is 13 residues. In germline, CDR1 is MNHEY, CDR2 SMNVEV (reference sequence). This sample comprised peripheral blood, obtained in the first trimester of pregnancy. The receptor comes from a female donor with multiple sclerosis, enrolled in a pregnancy study. The chain joins TRBV27 to TRBJ1-1; D unclear. In DNA form, the CDR3 reads TGTGCCAGCAGGAGGAACGGCGCCTCTGAAGCTTTCTTT. This codes for CASRRNGASEAFF.